This section outlines one TCR beta chain sequence together with its context. Libraries were prepared by immunoSEQ multiplex PCR; TCRdb keeps only in-frame clonotypes and omits some of them. The table lists a few hundred thousand clones, 75% to 90% of them singletons. This entry is derived from a study of blood T cell repertoires in COVID-19. Germline CDR1 and CDR2: SEHNR and FQNEAQ (reference sequence). The CDR3 length is 15 residues. Trimming removed 4 bases at V and 6 bases at J, with 17 bases between. The chain is built from TRBV7-9 and TRBJ2-3; D is undetermined. The sequenced material came from PBMCs or T cells enriched from blood (not recorded which). The sequence was collected from a woman aged 45-65 years who had recovered from COVID-19. The CDR3 reads CASSSRLNHEDTQYF. In nucleotides, the CDR3 is TGTGCCAGCAGCTCACGACTTAACCATGAGGATACGCAGTATTTT.